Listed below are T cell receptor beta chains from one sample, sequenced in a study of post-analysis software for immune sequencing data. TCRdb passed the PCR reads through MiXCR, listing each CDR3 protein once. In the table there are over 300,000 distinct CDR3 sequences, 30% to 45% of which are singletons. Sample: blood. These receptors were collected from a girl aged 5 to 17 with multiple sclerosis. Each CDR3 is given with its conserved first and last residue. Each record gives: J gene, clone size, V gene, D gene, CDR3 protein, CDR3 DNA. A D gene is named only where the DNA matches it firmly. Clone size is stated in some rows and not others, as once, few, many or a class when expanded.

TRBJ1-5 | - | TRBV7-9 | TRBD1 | CASSPTGPAQPQHF | TGTGCCAGCAGCCCGACAGGGCCGGCTCAGCCCCAGCATTTT
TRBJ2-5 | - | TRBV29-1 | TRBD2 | CSVEERTSGGTETQYF | TGCAGCGTTGAAGAAAGGACTAGCGGGGGGACAGAGACCCAGTACTTC
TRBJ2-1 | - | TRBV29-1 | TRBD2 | CSVVTSGGLSSYNEQFF | TGCAGCGTTGTGACTAGCGGGGGCCTCAGCTCCTACAATGAGCAGTTCTTC
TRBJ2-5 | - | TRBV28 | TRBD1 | CASKTRGETQYF | TGTGCCAGCAAAACCAGGGGGGAGACCCAGTACTTC
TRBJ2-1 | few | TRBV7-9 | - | CASSAPSSYNEQFF | TGTGCCAGCAGCGCCCCCAGCTCCTACAATGAGCAGTTCTTC
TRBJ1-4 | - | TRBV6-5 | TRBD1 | CASSLDRKNEKLFF | TGTGCCAGCAGTTTGGACAGGAAAAATGAAAAACTGTTTTTT
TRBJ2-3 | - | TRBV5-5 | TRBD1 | CTSSLDRGQGTDTQYF | TGTACCAGCAGCTTGGACAGGGGGCAGGGCACAGATACGCAGTATTTT
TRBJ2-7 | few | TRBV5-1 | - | CASSLVPGDEQYF | TGCGCCAGCAGCTTGGTACCGGGTGACGAGCAGTACTTC
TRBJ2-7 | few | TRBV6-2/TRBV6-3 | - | CASSYSGQEFYEQYF | TGTGCCAGCAGTTACTCTGGGCAGGAATTCTACGAGCAGTACTTC
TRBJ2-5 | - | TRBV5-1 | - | CASSWATETQYF | TGCGCCAGCAGCTGGGCTACAGAGACCCAGTACTTC
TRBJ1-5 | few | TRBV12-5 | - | CASGLPPQPQHF | TGTGCTAGTGGTTTGCCCCCGCAGCCCCAGCATTTT
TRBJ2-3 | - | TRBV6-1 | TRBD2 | CASSEAGGTDTQYF | TGTGCCAGCAGTGAAGCGGGGGGGACAGATACGCAGTATTTT
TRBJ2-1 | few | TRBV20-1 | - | CSALKTGSSYNEQFF | TGCAGTGCACTTAAGACGGGAAGCTCCTACAATGAGCAGTTCTTC
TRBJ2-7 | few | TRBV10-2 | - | CASMRGDYYEQYF | TGCGCCAGCATGAGGGGGGACTACTACGAGCAGTACTTC
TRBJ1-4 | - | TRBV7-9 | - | CASSYLLNEKLFF | TGTGCCAGCAGCTACCTCTTGAATGAAAAACTGTTTTTT
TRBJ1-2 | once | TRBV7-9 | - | CASSSASGTAYGYTF | TGTGCCAGCAGTTCAGCTAGCGGGACGGCTTATGGCTACACCTTC
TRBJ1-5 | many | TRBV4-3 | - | CASSPTIGSNQPQHF | TGCGCCAGCAGCCCTACTATCGGGAGCAATCAGCCCCAGCATTTT
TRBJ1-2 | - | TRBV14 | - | CASSPGVQNYGYTF | TGTGCCAGCAGCCCAGGGGTACAGAACTATGGCTACACCTTC
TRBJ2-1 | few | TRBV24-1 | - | CATSDLARRNEQFF | TGTGCCACCAGTGACCTCGCTAGGAGGAATGAGCAGTTCTTC
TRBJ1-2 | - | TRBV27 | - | CASSSGSGSVSRHGYTF | TGTGCCAGCAGTTCAGGGTCCGGGTCCGTTAGTAGGCATGGCTACACCTTC
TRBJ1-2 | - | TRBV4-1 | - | CASSQDPLQGKTNYGYTF | TGCGCCAGCAGCCAAGATCCCCTACAGGGAAAAACTAACTATGGCTACACCTTC
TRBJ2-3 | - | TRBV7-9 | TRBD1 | CASSLRGTGSADTQYF | TGTGCCAGCAGCTTACGGGGGACAGGGAGCGCAGATACGCAGTATTTT
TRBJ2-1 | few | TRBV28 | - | CAVRGRDEQFF | TGTGCCGTCAGGGGTCGGGATGAGCAGTTCTTC
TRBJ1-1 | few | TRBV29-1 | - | CSVAGQTLTEAFF | TGCAGCGTTGCTGGACAGACTCTCACTGAAGCTTTCTTT
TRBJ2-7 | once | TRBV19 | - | CASAPVWSSYEQYF | TGTGCCAGTGCACCCGTATGGAGCTCCTACGAGCAGTACTTC
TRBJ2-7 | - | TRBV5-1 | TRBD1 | CASSLDGTGVYEQYF | TGCGCCAGCAGCTTGGATGGGACAGGGGTCTACGAGCAGTACTTC
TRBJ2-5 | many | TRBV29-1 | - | CSVELSGEKAQYF | TGCAGCGTTGAATTGTCCGGGGAGAAGGCCCAGTACTTC
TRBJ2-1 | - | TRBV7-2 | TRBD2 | CASSRTSGSPYNEQFF | TGTGCCAGCAGCCGGACTAGCGGAAGCCCCTACAATGAGCAGTTCTTC
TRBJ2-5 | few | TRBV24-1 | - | CATSDSRTVGTQYF | TGTGCCACCAGTGATTCACGGACAGTCGGGACCCAGTACTTC
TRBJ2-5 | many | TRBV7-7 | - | CASSPSEAMGTQYF | TGTGCTAGCAGCCCATCGGAGGCCATGGGGACCCAGTACTTC
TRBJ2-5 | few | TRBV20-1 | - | CSARPPGPNRMLETQYF | TGCAGTGCTAGACCCCCTGGACCTAACCGAATGCTAGAGACCCAGTACTTC
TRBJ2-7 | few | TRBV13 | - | CASSLVGRAYEQYF | TGTGCCAGCAGCTTAGTTGGCAGGGCCTACGAGCAGTACTTC
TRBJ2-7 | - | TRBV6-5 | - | CASSNRVYEQYF | TGTGCCAGCAGTAACAGGGTCTACGAGCAGTACTTC
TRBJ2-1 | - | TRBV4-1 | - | CASSQDPPGYKQFF | TGCGCCAGCAGCCAGGATCCCCCAGGGTACAAGCAGTTCTTC
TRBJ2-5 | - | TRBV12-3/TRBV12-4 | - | CASSPVSGQGFQYF | TGTGCCAGCAGTCCGGTGAGCGGGCAGGGGTTCCAGTACTTC
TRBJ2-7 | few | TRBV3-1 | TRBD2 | CASSPSGGYEQYF | TGTGCCAGCAGTCCCAGCGGGGGCTACGAGCAGTACTTC
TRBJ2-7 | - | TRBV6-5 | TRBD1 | CATPLGRTGAVYEQYF | TGTGCCACCCCATTAGGGCGGACAGGGGCGGTCTACGAGCAGTACTTC
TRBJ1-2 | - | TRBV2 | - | CASRDYGYTF | TGTGCCAGCAGAGACTATGGCTACACCTTC